A selection of T cell receptor beta chains follows, all from one sample in a study of blood T cell repertoires in COVID-19. Profiled with immunoSEQ multiplex PCR; TCRdb holds only in-frame clones, not every one. This table has about 45,000 clones, around 87% appearing once. Sequencing was carried out using peripheral blood. The source is a human donor in a cohort sampled during active COVID-19. Both conserved end residues are part of each CDR3. D genes are given only for firm matches. Clone size is not always given. Where it is, it says once, few, many or a class for expanded clones.

>.|16|.|TRBV6-6|TRBJ2-7
CASSSPNVPGSYEQYF
TGTGCCAGCAGTTCCCCTAACGTCCCGGGCTCCTACGAGCAGTACTTC
>.|17|.|TRBV7-3|TRBJ2-1
CASSVGPVGTSNNEQFF
TGTGCCAGCAGCGTAGGCCCCGTCGGGACATCAAACAATGAGCAGTTCTTC
>TRBD1|16|.|TRBV15|TRBJ2-7
CATSRKNSGQGYEQYF
TGTGCCACCAGCAGAAAAAATTCGGGACAGGGCTACGAGCAGTACTTC
>.|14|few|TRBV2|TRBJ1-1
CASSEGGLNTEAFF
TGTGCCAGCAGTGAAGGCGGCTTGAACACTGAAGCTTTCTTT
>TRBD1|12|.|TRBV7-9|TRBJ1-2
CASSLQGVGYTF
TGTGCCAGCAGCTTACAGGGGGTTGGCTACACCTTC
>.|14|.|TRBV7-8|TRBJ1-6
CASSVVGGASPLHF
TGTGCCAGCAGCGTCGTTGGGGGCGCTTCACCCCTCCACTTT
>.|14|.|TRBV28|TRBJ2-7
CASKRVPFGHEQYF
TGTGCCAGCAAGAGGGTTCCGTTTGGCCACGAGCAGTACTTC
>TRBD1|14|few|TRBV28|TRBJ2-7
CASSSGTVSYEQYF
TGTGCCAGCAGTTCCGGGACAGTGTCCTACGAGCAGTACTTC
>.|12|.|TRBV5-1|TRBJ2-1
CASGNSGEEQFF
TGCGCCAGCGGTAACTCGGGGGAAGAGCAGTTCTTC
>.|15|.|TRBV10-3|TRBJ2-7
CAISERGSVDGEQYF
TGTGCCATCAGTGAGAGGGGGTCAGTGGATGGGGAGCAGTACTTC
>TRBD2|16|.|TRBV4-3|TRBJ2-3
CASSQGLADGTDTQYF
TGCGCCAGCAGCCAAGGACTAGCGGACGGCACAGATACGCAGTATTTT
>TRBD2|18|.|TRBV6-6|TRBJ2-1
CASSPRGFASGRGYEQFF
TGTGCCAGCAGTCCCAGAGGGTTTGCTAGCGGGAGAGGCTATGAGCAGTTCTTC
>.|12|.|TRBV5-4|TRBJ2-1
CASSQTGTKQFF
TGTGCCAGCAGCCAAACCGGGACAAAGCAGTTCTTC
>.|18|.|TRBV18|TRBJ2-7
CASSPPGRLAKPPYEQYF
TGTGCCAGCTCACCACCCGGCAGGCTAGCCAAGCCTCCCTACGAGCAGTACTTC
>TRBD2|17|.|TRBV4-1|TRBJ2-2
CASSPRTSGRNTGELFF
TGCGCCAGCAGCCCCAGGACTAGCGGGAGGAACACCGGGGAGCTGTTTTTT
>TRBD2|17|.|TRBV19|TRBJ2-1
CASSILVGRGSYNEQFF
TGTGCCAGTAGTATTTTGGTAGGGCGGGGGTCCTACAATGAGCAGTTCTTC
>.|11|few|TRBV7-2|TRBJ2-7
CASSSLYEQYF
TGTGCCAGCAGCTCCTTATACGAGCAGTACTTC
>TRBD2|16|.|TRBV2|TRBJ2-7
CASIGGIGLVSYEQYF
TGTGCCAGCATCGGGGGAATAGGACTAGTATCCTACGAGCAGTACTTC
>TRBD1|15|.|TRBV11-1|TRBJ2-5
CASSLSGTGQETQYF
TGTGCCAGCAGCCTCTCAGGGACAGGACAAGAGACCCAGTACTTC
>TRBD1|14|.|TRBV19|TRBJ2-5
CASSIRQGAETQYF
TGTGCCAGTAGTATAAGGCAGGGGGCAGAGACCCAGTACTTC
>TRBD2|17|.|TRBV12-5|TRBJ2-3
CASGLVGTSGHTDTQYF
TGTGCTAGTGGTTTGGTGGGGACTAGCGGACATACAGATACGCAGTATTTT
>.|15|.|TRBV7-2|TRBJ1-5
CASSLTGMGGQPQHF
TGTGCCAGCAGCTTAACAGGGATGGGAGGGCAGCCCCAGCATTTT
>TRBD2|12|once|TRBV29-1|TRBJ2-3
CSVETSPDTQYF
TGCAGCGTCGAGACTAGCCCAGATACGCAGTATTTT
>.|14|.|TRBV3-1/TRBV3-2|TRBJ2-7
CASSQPGGPGEQYF
TGTGCCAGCAGCCAGCCTGGAGGGCCGGGCGAGCAGTACTTC
>TRBD1|14|once|TRBV6-5|TRBJ1-3
CASSTETGRNTIYF
TGTGCCAGCAGTACCGAGACAGGGAGAAACACCATATATTTT
>.|14|.|TRBV7-9|TRBJ1-6
CASSSGTRDSPLHF
TGTGCCAGCAGCTCGGGAACCCGGGATTCACCCCTCCACTTT
>.|15|few|TRBV4-2|TRBJ2-2
CASSRISYATGELFF
TGTGCCAGCAGCCGAATATCCTATGCCACCGGGGAGCTGTTTTTT
>.|12|few|TRBV29-1|TRBJ2-7
CSAKYSDYEQYF
TGCAGCGCGAAGTATAGTGACTACGAGCAGTACTTC
>.|15|.|TRBV5-1|TRBJ2-1
CASSLDGGTSRGQFF
TGCGCCAGCAGCTTGGATGGAGGGACTTCGAGGGGGCAGTTCTTC
>TRBD1|15|few|TRBV24-1|TRBJ2-7
CATSDPPTGGYEQYF
TGTGCCACCAGTGATCCCCCGACAGGGGGCTACGAGCAGTACTTC
>.|14|once|TRBV6-5|TRBJ1-5
CASKTGPGRGPQHF
TGTGCCAGCAAAACCGGACCAGGGCGAGGGCCCCAGCATTTT
>.|15|.|TRBV24-1|TRBJ2-3
CATSDFHSSTDTQYF
TGTGCCACCAGTGATTTTCACAGTAGCACAGATACGCAGTATTTT
>.|13|.|TRBV10-3|TRBJ2-5
CAIRDGAQETQYF
TGTGCCATCAGGGATGGGGCTCAAGAGACCCAGTACTTC